One and the same sample provided the 17 T cell receptor beta chains below, sequenced in a study of blood T cell repertoires in COVID-19. TCRdb's copy holds only in-frame clones and misses some; the assay was immunoSEQ multiplex PCR. The table has around 330,000 clones, 89% seen once. Source material: PBMCs or T cells enriched from blood (not recorded which). These receptors came from a man aged 55-75 years who had recovered from COVID-19.

The chain carries TRBV19 and TRBJ2-7; 12 nucleotides agree with TRBD2. Germline V gene sequence: CDR1 LNHDA, CDR2 SQIVND (reference sequence). The V and J ends lost 5 bases and 8 bases, in that order; junction bases with no gene match: 13. The CDR3 runs 16 residues. This CDR3 reads CASSPTRTSGTLKQYF. The CDR3 DNA is TGTGCCAGTAGTCCTACTCGGACTAGCGGGACTCTGAAGCAGTACTTC.

A few counts support this clone. The J gene is TRBJ1-3, the V gene TRBV28, with TRBD1 matching over 8 bases. The V segment lost 2 bases and the J segment 4 bases; nucleotides outside the gene matches: 4. The CDR3 extends over 15 amino acids. CDR1 MDHEN and CDR2 SYDVKM come from the germline V gene. The CDR3 sequence: CASSLTDRVGNTIYF. DNA of the CDR3: TGTGCCAGCAGTTTAACGGACAGGGTGGGAAACACCATATATTTT.

A few counts support this clone. The chain combines TRBV18 with TRBJ1-2, with D possibly being TRBD1 (5 bases). Between the trimmed V and J ends, which lost 8 bases and 4 bases, there was a span of 14 bases. Per the germline V gene, CDR1 is KGHSH and CDR2 is LQKENI. The CDR3 spans 13 residues. DNA of the CDR3: TGTGCCAGCGCCCCGGGGGAAGTCTATGGCTACACCTTC. Protein sequence: CASAPGEVYGYTF. The whole variable domain, filled in from reference TRBV18 and TRBJ1-2, reads NAGVMQNPRHLVRRRGQEARLRCSPMKGHSHVYWYRQLPEEGLKFMVYLQKENIIDESGMPKERFSAEFPKEGPSILRIQQVVRGDSAAYFCASAPGEVYGYTFGSGTRLTVV.

This clone was seen a handful of times. This sample also contains other DNA sequences that code for the same CDR3. The rearrangement joins TRBV5-1 to TRBJ2-5; TRBD1 matches at 9 bases. The ends lost 0 bases at V and 2 bases at J; junction bases unmatched: 2. Germline CDR1 and CDR2: SGHRS and YFSETQ. This CDR3 spans 15 amino acids. For the CDR3, the DNA is TGCGCCAGCAGCTTGGCCGGGACAGGGCAAGAGACCCAGTACTTC. The encoded protein is CASSLAGTGQETQYF. Variable domain in full (rest from reference TRBV5-1 and TRBJ2-5): KAGVTQTPRYLIKTRGQQVTLSCSPISGHRSVSWYQQTPGQGLQFLFEYFSETQRNKGNFPGRFSGRQFSNSRSEMNVSTLELGDSALYLCASSLAGTGQETQYFGPGTRLLVL.

In its sample, this clone was seen a few times. This chain links TRBV11-2 with TRBJ2-3; D uncertain. V was clipped by 5 bases and J by 5 bases, with 11 bases between them. Germline V gene sequence: CDR1 SGHAT, CDR2 FQNNGV. The CDR3 has 13 amino acids. CDR3 in amino acids: CASSPYVQDTQYF. In DNA form, the CDR3 reads TGTGCCAGCAGCCCCTACGTGCAAGATACGCAGTATTTT.

The genes are TRBV6-2 or TRBV6-3 and TRBJ2-7, with 7 bases that match TRBD1. After removal of 4 bases from V and 5 bases from J, the junction contained 11 bases not matched to a gene. This CDR3 comprises 15 residues. The germline V gene has CDR1 MNHEY and CDR2 SVGEGT. For the CDR3, the DNA is TGTGCCAGCAGTTCCCTGGGACAGATTGCCCACGAGCAGTACTTC. Its protein product is CASSSLGQIAHEQYF.

The table lists this clone with a few counts. This chain uses TRBV9 with TRBJ2-5, with 7 positions matching TRBD2. Germline V CDR1 and CDR2: SGDLS, YYNGEE. V dropped 2 bases and J dropped 5; count of bases not matched to a gene: 6. The CDR3 runs 14 residues. The CDR3 sequence: CASSVIGGGETQYF. In DNA, the CDR3 is TGTGCCAGCAGCGTTATTGGGGGAGGGGAGACCCAGTACTTC.

CDR3 sequence: CASSYYDIQYF. CDR3 DNA sequence: TGTGCCAGCAGCTACTATGACATTCAGTACTTC. The V call is TRBV2, the J call TRBJ2-4; D unclear. Trimming pared 6 bases from V and 8 bases from J, leaving 8 bases between. This CDR3 comprises 11 residues. Germline V lookup: CDR1 SNHLY, CDR2 FYNNEI. The whole variable domain, filled in from reference TRBV2 and TRBJ2-4, reads EPEVTQTPSHQVTQMGQEVILRCVPISNHLYFYWYRQILGQKVEFLVSFYNNEISEKSEIFDDQFSVERPDGSNFTLKIRSTKLEDSAMYFCASSYYDIQYFGAGTRLSVL.

The rearrangement joins TRBV19 to TRBJ2-5, with 7 positions matching TRBD1. The CDR3 is 17 amino acids. Germline V gene data show CDR1 as LNHDA and CDR2 as SQIVND (reference sequence). J was trimmed by 1 base and V by 0 bases; bases with no gene match: 8. The CDR3 loop is CASSIEFATGFQETQYF. CDR3 nucleotide sequence: TGTGCCAGTAGTATAGAATTCGCGACAGGGTTCCAAGAGACCCAGTACTTC. Full variable domain (missing parts from reference TRBV19 and TRBJ2-5): DGGITQSPKYLFRKEGQNVTLSCEQNLNHDAMYWYRQDPGQGLRLIYYSQIVNDFQKGDIAEGYSVSREKKESFPLTVTSAQKNPTAFYLCASSIEFATGFQETQYFGPGTRLLVL.

This chain links TRBV27 with TRBJ2-7; the match to TRBD1 covers 11 bases. CDR1 MNHEY and CDR2 SMNVEV come from the germline V gene (reference sequence). V lost 4 bases, J lost 4 bases, and 6 bases stayed unmatched. This CDR3 contains 15 residues. The CDR3 bases are TGTGCCAGCAGTTACACGGGACAGGGGGTGTACGAGCAGTACTTC. Translation gives CASSYTGQGVYEQYF.

The V call is TRBV10-1, the J call TRBJ1-1, with TRBD1 as a possible D gene (5 bases). CDR1 is WNHNN and CDR2 is SYGVQD in the germline V gene (reference sequence). The CDR3 is made up of 13 amino acids. V lost 2 bases and J lost 8, with 12 bases in between. CDR3 sequence (DNA): TGCGCCAGCAGTGAGGGAGGGACTTACGAAGCTTTCTTT. The encoded protein is CASSEGGTYEAFF.

The chain recombines TRBV5-6 with TRBJ2-5, with 11 bases that match TRBD1. Trimming removed 4 bases from V and 1 base from J; junction bases left unmatched: 3. The CDR3 totals 15 residues. Germline values: CDR1 SGHDT, CDR2 YYEEEE. CDR3 coding DNA: TGTGCCAGCAGCCCGGACAGGGGGCTCCAAGAGACCCAGTACTTC. It yields the protein CASSPDRGLQETQYF. Looking up the rest from reference TRBV5-6 and TRBJ2-5 gives the full variable domain: DAGVTQSPTHLIKTRGQQVTLRCSPKSGHDTVSWYQQALGQGPQFIFQYYEEEERQRGNFPDRFSGHQFPNYSSELNVNALLLGDSALYLCASSPDRGLQETQYFGPGTRLLVL.

The V gene is TRBV5-8, the J gene TRBJ2-3; perhaps TRBD2 as D (5 bases). The CDR3 runs to 15 residues. CDR1 is SGHTS, CDR2 YDEGEE, per germline. Trimming removed 0 bases from V and 2 bases from J, with 10 bases in between. The CDR3 region is CASSLGEHTTDTQYF. The CDR3 DNA reads as TGTGCCAGCAGCTTGGGGGAGCATACCACAGATACGCAGTATTTT.

The chain recombines TRBV29-1 with TRBJ2-5; maybe TRBD1 (6 bases). The CDR3 extends over 13 amino acids. With 5 bases removed from V and 2 bases from J, the gap between germline ends came to 12 bases. CDR1 and CDR2 from the germline V gene are SQVTM and ANQGSEA. The chain's CDR3 is CSVLPGAQETQYF. CDR3 bases: TGCAGCGTTTTACCAGGGGCGCAAGAGACCCAGTACTTC.

In regard to this clone: Distinct nucleotide sequences in the sample also encode this CDR3. The chain links TRBV29-1 to TRBJ1-1, with D maybe TRBD1 (6 bases). CDR3 length: 12 amino acids. Germline lookup yields CDR1 SQVTM and CDR2 ANQGSEA. Trimming removed 3 bases at V and 4 bases at J, with 9 bases between. CDR3: CSVEGGRTEAFF. CDR3 nucleotide sequence: TGCAGCGTTGAGGGGGGGCGCACTGAAGCTTTCTTT.

This chain joins TRBV11-2 and TRBJ1-2; 7 bases agree with TRBD1. V shed 3 bases and J 8 bases; nucleotides not matched to a gene: 6. Germline loops: CDR1 SGHAT, CDR2 FQNNGV. The length of the CDR3 is 13 residues. The CDR3 coding sequence is TGTGCCAGCAGCTTGGAAGGGGGCGGAGGCTACACCTTC. Translating gives CASSLEGGGGYTF.

The chain couples TRBV7-9 to TRBJ1-1; D ambiguous. Per germline, CDR1 SEHNR and CDR2 FQNEAQ (reference sequence). Between the trimmed V and J ends, which lost 1 base and 7 bases, there was a span of 13 bases. CDR3 length: 14 residues. Here the CDR3 reads CASSLGVGEVEAFF. The CDR3 nucleotides read TGTGCCAGCAGCTTAGGTGTGGGAGAAGTTGAAGCTTTCTTT.